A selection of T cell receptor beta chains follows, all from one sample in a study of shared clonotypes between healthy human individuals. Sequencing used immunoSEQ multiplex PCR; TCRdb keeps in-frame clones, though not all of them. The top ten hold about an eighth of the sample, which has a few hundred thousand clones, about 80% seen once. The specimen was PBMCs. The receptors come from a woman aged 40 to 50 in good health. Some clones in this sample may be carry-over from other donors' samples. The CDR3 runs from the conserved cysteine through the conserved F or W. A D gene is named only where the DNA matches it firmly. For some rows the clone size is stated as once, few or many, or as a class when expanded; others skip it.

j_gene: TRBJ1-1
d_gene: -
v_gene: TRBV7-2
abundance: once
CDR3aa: CASSSNPLTEAFF
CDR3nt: TGTGCCAGCAGCTCAAACCCCCTGACTGAAGCTTTCTTT

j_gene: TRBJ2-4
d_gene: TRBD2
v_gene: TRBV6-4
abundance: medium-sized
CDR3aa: CASSETSENIQYF
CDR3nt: TGTGCCAGCAGTGAGACTAGCGAAAACATTCAGTACTTC

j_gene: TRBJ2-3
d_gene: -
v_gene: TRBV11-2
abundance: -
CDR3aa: CASSLEHHTDTQYF
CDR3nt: TGTGCCAGCAGCTTAGAACACCACACAGATACGCAGTATTTT

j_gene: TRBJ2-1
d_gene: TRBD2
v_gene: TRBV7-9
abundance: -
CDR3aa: CASSLPLTSGSPSYNEQFF
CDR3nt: TGTGCCAGCAGCTTACCCCTGACTAGCGGGTCCCCCTCCTACAATGAGCAGTTCTTC

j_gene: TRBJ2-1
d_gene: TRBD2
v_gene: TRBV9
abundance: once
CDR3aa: CASSTSGTSGSAGYNEQFF
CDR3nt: TGTGCCAGCAGCACATCCGGGACTAGCGGGAGCGCGGGCTACAATGAGCAGTTCTTC

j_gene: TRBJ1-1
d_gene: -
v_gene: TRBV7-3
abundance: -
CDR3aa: CASSLTGQYTEAFF
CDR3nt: TGTGCCAGCAGCTTAACGGGGCAGTACACTGAAGCTTTCTTT

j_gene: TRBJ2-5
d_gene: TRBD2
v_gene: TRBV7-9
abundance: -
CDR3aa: CASSPPGLAGQETQYF
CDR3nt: TGTGCCAGCAGTCCTCCTGGACTAGCGGGCCAAGAGACCCAGTACTTC

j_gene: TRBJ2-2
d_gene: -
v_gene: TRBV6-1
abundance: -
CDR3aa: CASGSGTYTGELFF
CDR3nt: TGTGCCAGCGGTTCCGGGACCTACACCGGGGAGCTGTTTTTT

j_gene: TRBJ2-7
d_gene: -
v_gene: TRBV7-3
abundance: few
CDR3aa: CASSLEVGLHVPYEQYF
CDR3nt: TGTGCCAGCAGCTTAGAGGTCGGTCTTCATGTCCCCTACGAGCAGTACTTC

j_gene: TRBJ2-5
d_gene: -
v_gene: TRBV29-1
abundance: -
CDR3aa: CSADPALETQYF
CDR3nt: TGCAGCGCCGACCCCGCTTTAGAGACCCAGTACTTC

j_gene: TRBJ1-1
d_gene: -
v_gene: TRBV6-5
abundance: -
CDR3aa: CASSYGGGTEAFF
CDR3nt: TGTGCCAGCAGTTACGGAGGGGGCACTGAAGCTTTCTTT

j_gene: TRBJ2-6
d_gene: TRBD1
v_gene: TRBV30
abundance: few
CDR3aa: CAWGQTGALSSGANVLTF
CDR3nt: TGTGCCTGGGGGCAAACAGGGGCCTTAAGCTCTGGGGCCAACGTCCTGACTTTC

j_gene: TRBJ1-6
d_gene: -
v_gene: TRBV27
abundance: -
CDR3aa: CASSFADGYNSPLHF
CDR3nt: TGTGCCAGCAGTTTTGCAGACGGCTATAATTCACCCCTCCACTTT

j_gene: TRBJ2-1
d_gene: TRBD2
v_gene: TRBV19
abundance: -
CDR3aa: CASSKGPGLAGTPNYNEQFF
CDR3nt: TGTGCCAGTAGTAAGGGACCGGGACTAGCGGGAACCCCTAACTACAATGAGCAGTTCTTC

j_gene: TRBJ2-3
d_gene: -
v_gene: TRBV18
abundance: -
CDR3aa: CASSPSGTDTQYF
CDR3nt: TGTGCCAGCTCACCATCCGGCACAGATACGCAGTATTTT

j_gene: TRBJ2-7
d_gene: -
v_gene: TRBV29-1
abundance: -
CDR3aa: CSVEEGERNYEQYF
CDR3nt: TGCAGCGTTGAAGAGGGGGAGAGAAACTACGAGCAGTACTTC

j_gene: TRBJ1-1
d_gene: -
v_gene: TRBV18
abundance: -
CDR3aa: CASSWDGENTEAFF
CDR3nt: TGTGCCAGCTCCTGGGACGGTGAGAACACTGAAGCTTTCTTT

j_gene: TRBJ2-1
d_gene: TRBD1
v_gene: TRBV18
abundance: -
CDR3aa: CASSPPGTALSNEQFF
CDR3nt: TGTGCCAGCTCACCGCCCGGGACAGCCTTAAGCAATGAGCAGTTCTTC

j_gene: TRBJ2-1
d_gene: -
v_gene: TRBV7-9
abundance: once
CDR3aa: CASSPDVGAYNEQFF
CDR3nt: TGTGCCAGCAGCCCCGATGTGGGAGCCTACAATGAGCAGTTCTTC

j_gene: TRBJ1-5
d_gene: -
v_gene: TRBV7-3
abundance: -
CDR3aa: CASSLSRGGFQPQHF
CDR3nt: TGTGCCAGCAGCTTAAGTCGTGGGGGGTTTCAGCCCCAGCATTTT

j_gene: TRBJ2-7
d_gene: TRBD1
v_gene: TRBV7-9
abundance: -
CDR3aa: CASSPPFRQGAFYEQYF
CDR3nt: TGTGCCAGCAGCCCCCCGTTCCGGCAGGGGGCCTTCTACGAGCAGTACTTC

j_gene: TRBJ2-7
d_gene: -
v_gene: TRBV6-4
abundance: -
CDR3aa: CASRDLRYEQYF
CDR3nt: TGTGCCAGCAGGGACCTGCGGTACGAGCAGTACTTC

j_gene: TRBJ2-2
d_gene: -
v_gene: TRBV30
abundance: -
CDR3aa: CAWMFARAGTGELFF
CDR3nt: TGTGCCTGGATGTTCGCCAGGGCGGGCACCGGGGAGCTGTTTTTT

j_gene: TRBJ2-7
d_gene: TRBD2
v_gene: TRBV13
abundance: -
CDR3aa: CASSDVTSGSYEQYF
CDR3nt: TGTGCCAGCAGTGACGTCACTAGCGGCTCCTACGAGCAGTACTTC